These 21 T cell receptor beta chains were sequenced from one sample in a study of T cells after yellow fever vaccination. TCRdb re-analysed the 5' RACE reads in MiXCR, keeping a single row per CDR3 protein. This table has 300,000 to 350,000 distinct CDR3 sequences, approximately 4.3% appearing once. This specimen was PBMCs, taken 15 days after the yellow fever booster vaccination. The source of these receptors is a man aged 18-30 years who received the YFV17D yellow fever vaccine.

This clonotype was seen repeatedly, ten times or more. This chain links TRBV5-6 with TRBJ1-1, with D possibly TRBD1 on 5 matching bases. This CDR3 spans 13 amino acids. Germline assignment: CDR1 SGHDT and CDR2 YYEEEE. V was trimmed by 5 bases and J by 8 bases, leaving 16 bases between them. CDR3 in DNA: TGTGCCAGCAGTTACCGAGGGGCTGGGGAAGCTTTCTTT. This gives the protein CASSYRGAGEAFF.

Many counts were recorded for this clonotype. The CDR3 is CASSASDRVEAEAFF. The CDR3 nucleotides are TGTGCCAGCAGCGCCTCAGACAGGGTTGAAGCTGAAGCTTTCTTT. V usage is TRBV9 and J usage is TRBJ1-1; TRBD1 matches 7 bases. Germline trimming cut 3 bases from V and 6 bases from J; bases unmatched to any gene: 11. CDR1 is SGDLS, CDR2 YYNGEE, per germline. The CDR3 covers 15 residues.

This clonotype occurred many times. The chain couples TRBV6-5 to TRBJ2-3; tentatively, D is TRBD2 (7 bases). Germline V gene data show CDR1 as MNHEY and CDR2 as SVGAGI. V lost 6 bases and J lost 1, with 14 bases in between. CDR3 length: 15 amino acids. Here the CDR3 DNA reads TGTGCCAGCAGAAGGGGGGGGTACGGCACAGATACGCAGTATTTT. Translating gives CASRRGGYGTDTQYF.

This clonotype was detected many times. This chain links TRBV4-3 with TRBJ1-2, with a tentative D call TRBD1 (6 bases). This CDR3 comprises 17 residues. V lost 0 bases and J 6 bases, leaving 20 bases between the germline ends. Germline lookup yields CDR1 LGHNA and CDR2 YSLEER. The CDR3 nucleotides are TGCGCCAGCAGCCAAGATAGGGGGTCGGGGGGCATGAATGGCTACACCTTC. Protein: CASSQDRGSGGMNGYTF.

The V and J genes are TRBV11-2 and TRBJ2-2; tentatively, D is TRBD2 (6 bases). CDR3 length: 16 amino acids. Germline V gives CDR1 SGHAT, CDR2 FQNNGV. Between the trimmed V and J ends, which lost 5 bases and 7 bases, there was a span of 20 bases. The CDR3 DNA reads as TGTGCCAGCAGCGACGCGGGACTCCGACCCGGCGGGGAGCTGTTTTTT. Its translation: CASSDAGLRPGGELFF.

The CDR3 is CASTLLDSNTEAFF. In DNA form, the CDR3 reads TGCGCCAGCACTCTCTTGGACTCGAACACTGAAGCTTTCTTT. This chain uses TRBV5-1 with TRBJ1-1; D gene ambiguous. Trimming pared 6 bases from V and 1 base from J, leaving 13 bases between. The CDR3 is 14 residues long. Germline CDR1 SGHRS, CDR2 YFSETQ.

This clonotype was seen many times. The chain couples TRBV5-1 to TRBJ1-3; D perhaps matches TRBD1 (5 bases). V gave up 2 bases and J gave up 0 bases, with 12 bases separating them. CDR1 and CDR2 from the germline V gene are SGHRS and YFSETQ. The CDR3 length is 16 residues. CDR3 amino acids: CASSFFRGPSGNTIYF. CDR3 coding DNA: TGCGCCAGCAGCTTTTTTAGGGGACCCTCTGGAAACACCATATATTTT.

This clonotype was observed a handful of times. CDR3 nucleotide sequence: TGTGCCAGCAGCCAAGAAGGACTAGCGGGGGGCGTTAACACCGGGGAGCTGTTTTTT. It translates to CASSQEGLAGGVNTGELFF. The gene calls are TRBV3-1 and TRBJ2-2, with 14 bases matching TRBD2. CDR1 is LGHDT and CDR2 is YNNKEL in the germline V gene (reference sequence). This CDR3 has 19 amino acids. J lost 2 bases, V lost 0 bases, and 5 bases had no gene match.

This clonotype came up many times. The chain combines TRBV7-8 with TRBJ2-7; 11 bases match TRBD2. The trim removed 2 bases at V and 9 bases at J, leaving 6 bases unmatched. CDR1 and CDR2 (germline): SGHVS, FQNEAQ. This CDR3 has 14 amino acids. The CDR3 is CASSLTSGGPGQYV. CDR3 bases: TGTGCCAGCAGCTTAACTAGCGGGGGACCCGGGCAGTACGTC.

This clonotype showed up many times. The chain recombines TRBV29-1 with TRBJ2-5, with D uncertain. The germline gives CDR1 SQVTM, CDR2 ANQGSEA. CDR3 length equals 13 residues. The germline V and J ends were trimmed by 3 bases and 3 bases, with 11 bases remaining between them. The CDR3 sequence: CSVEGWTEETQYF. CDR3 nucleotide sequence: TGCAGCGTTGAGGGCTGGACGGAAGAGACCCAGTACTTC.

This clonotype was recorded many times. The rearrangement uses TRBV7-2 and TRBJ1-3; no clear D gene. The CDR3 sequence is 16 residues long. Germline CDR1 is SGHTA and CDR2 is FQGNSA. Trimming shortened V by 3 bases and J by 0 bases, and 12 bases separated the two germline ends. The CDR3 DNA sequence: TGTGCCAGCAGCTTGAGGGCGGCTACCTCTGGAAACACCATATATTTT. Translated: CASSLRAATSGNTIYF.

The CDR3 nucleotides are TGTGCCAGCAGCTTGTTAGGATACGATGGCTACACCTTC. Translating it yields CASSLLGYDGYTF. J is TRBJ1-2 and V is TRBV5-4; no reliable D call. This CDR3 region has 13 residues. Trimming stripped 1 base from V and 6 bases from J, with 10 bases between. CDR1 and CDR2 (germline): SGHNT, YYREEE (reference sequence).

The chain carries TRBV7-2 and TRBJ1-3, with no clear D. The ends were cut back, 7 bases at V and 4 bases at J, with 11 bases in the middle. The CDR3 covers 13 residues. The germline V gene encodes CDR1 SGHTA and CDR2 FQGNSA. CDR3 residues: CASTARQGNTIYF. Here the CDR3 DNA reads TGTGCCAGCACCGCCAGGCAAGGAAACACCATATATTTT.

This clonotype was seen ten or more times. The chain combines TRBV7-3 with TRBJ2-1; 7 nucleotides align to TRBD2. V lost 2 bases and J lost 5; bases outside the gene matches: 6. Germline CDR1 is SGHTA and CDR2 is FQGTGA. The CDR3 totals 15 residues. CDR3 DNA sequence: TGTGCCAGCAGCTTAGCCGGACTAGGTAACAATGAGCAGTTCTTC. This codes for CASSLAGLGNNEQFF.

This clonotype was recorded at least ten times. J is TRBJ2-7 and V is TRBV5-1; TRBD1 aligns across 7 bases. V lost 4 bases to trimming and J lost 4 bases; unmatched junction nucleotides: 2. The length of the CDR3 is 12 residues. From germline, CDR1 is SGHRS and CDR2 YFSETQ. The CDR3 is CASSLGQYEQYF. CDR3 nucleotide sequence: TGCGCCAGCAGCCTGGGACAGTACGAGCAGTACTTC.

This clonotype was counted between two and nine times. This chain joins TRBV18 and TRBJ2-1; 10 bases are a match to TRBD1. The CDR3 consists of 15 residues. Trimming cost V 6 bases and J 4 bases; bases outside gene matches: 6. Germline V lookup: CDR1 KGHSH, CDR2 LQKENI. The CDR3 region is CASSPTGGTYNEQFF. The CDR3 region has the DNA TGTGCCAGCTCGCCGACAGGGGGCACGTACAATGAGCAGTTCTTC.

This rearrangement joins TRBV5-5 to TRBJ1-6; D perhaps matches TRBD1 (5 bases). V lost 5 bases, J lost 5 bases, and 11 bases lay in between. The CDR3 runs 14 residues. The V gene's germline CDR1 is SGHKS and CDR2 YYEKEE (reference sequence). In nucleotides, the CDR3 is TGTGCCAGCAGGGTGGGACCGAATAATTCACCCCTCCACTTT. This gives the protein CASRVGPNNSPLHF.

The chain uses TRBV27 and TRBJ1-5; D is undetermined. The CDR3 contains 17 residues. Germline V gene data show CDR1 as MNHEY and CDR2 as SMNVEV (reference sequence). V was shortened by 0 bases and J by 2 bases, with 14 bases between the two germline ends. CDR3 in DNA: TGTGCCAGCAGTTTATCGGCGTCGGAATTTGGCAATCAGCCCCAGCATTTT. Translated, it gives CASSLSASEFGNQPQHF.

The V call is TRBV15, the J call TRBJ1-2; TRBD1 matches at 10 bases. Germline loops: CDR1 LNHNV, CDR2 YYDKDF (reference sequence). The CDR3 runs 14 residues. J lost 7 bases, V lost 6 bases, and 8 bases had no gene match. CDR3 coding DNA: TGTGCCACCAGAGCCGGGACAGGGGCTTTTGGCTACACCTTC. Residues: CATRAGTGAFGYTF.

This clonotype was detected many times. CDR3 residues: CASRLGGQSTDTQYF. The CDR3 DNA follows: TGTGCCAGCAGGCTAGGCGGACAGAGCACAGATACGCAGTATTTT. The chain employs TRBV28 and TRBJ2-3, with D perhaps matching TRBD1 (6 bases). V lost 6 bases, J lost 0 bases, and 13 bases lay in between. Germline lookup yields CDR1 MDHEN and CDR2 SYDVKM. This CDR3 has 15 residues. Drawing the rest from reference TRBV28 and TRBJ2-3, the complete variable domain is DVKVTQSSRYLVKRTGEKVFLECVQDMDHENMFWYRQDPGLGLRLIYFSYDVKMKEKGDIPEGYSVSREKKERFSLILESASTNQTSMYLCASRLGGQSTDTQYFGPGTRLTVL.

This clonotype has ten or more counts. This chain joins TRBV5-1 and TRBJ1-1, with D perhaps TRBD1 (5 bases). This CDR3 has 16 residues. Trimming left V 2 bases short and J 0 bases short, with 14 bases between. The germline V gene has CDR1 SGHRS and CDR2 YFSETQ. The CDR3, as DNA: TGCGCCAGCAGCTTAAGGTCGGCGGGGGTGAACACTGAAGCTTTCTTT. It codes for CASSLRSAGVNTEAFF.